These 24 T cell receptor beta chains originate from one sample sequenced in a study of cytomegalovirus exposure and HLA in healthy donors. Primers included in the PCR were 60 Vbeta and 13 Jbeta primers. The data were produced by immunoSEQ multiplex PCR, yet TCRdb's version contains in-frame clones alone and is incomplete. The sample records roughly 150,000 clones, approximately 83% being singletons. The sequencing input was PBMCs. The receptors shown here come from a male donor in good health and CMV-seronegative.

CDR3: CASSEASSYNEQFF. CDR3 DNA sequence: TGTGCCAGCAGTGAAGCTTCCTCCTACAATGAGCAGTTCTTC. The genes are TRBV27 and TRBJ2-1; no clear D. This CDR3 comprises 14 residues. From germline, CDR1 is MNHEY and CDR2 SMNVEV (reference sequence). Between the trimmed V and J ends, which lost 5 bases and 0 bases, there was a span of 8 bases.

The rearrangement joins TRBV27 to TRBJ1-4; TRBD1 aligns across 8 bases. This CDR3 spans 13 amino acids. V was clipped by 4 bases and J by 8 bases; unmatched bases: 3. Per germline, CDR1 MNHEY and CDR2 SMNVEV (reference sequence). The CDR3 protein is CASSWWTGEKLFF. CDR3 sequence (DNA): TGTGCCAGCAGTTGGTGGACAGGGGAAAAACTGTTTTTT.

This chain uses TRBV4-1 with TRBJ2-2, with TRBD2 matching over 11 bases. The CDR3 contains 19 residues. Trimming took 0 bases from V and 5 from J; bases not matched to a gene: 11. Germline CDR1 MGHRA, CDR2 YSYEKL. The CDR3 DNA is TGCGCCAGCAGCCAAGAACCGCTAGCGGGAGGAACGGGGACCGGGGAGCTGTTTTTT. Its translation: CASSQEPLAGGTGTGELFF.

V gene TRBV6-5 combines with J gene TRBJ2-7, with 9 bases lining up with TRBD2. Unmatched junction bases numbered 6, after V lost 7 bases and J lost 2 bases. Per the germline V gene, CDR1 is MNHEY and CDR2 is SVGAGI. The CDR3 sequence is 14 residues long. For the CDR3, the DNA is TGTGCCAGCAAACTAGCGGGCGGCCCCTACGAGCAGTACTTC. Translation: CASKLAGGPYEQYF.

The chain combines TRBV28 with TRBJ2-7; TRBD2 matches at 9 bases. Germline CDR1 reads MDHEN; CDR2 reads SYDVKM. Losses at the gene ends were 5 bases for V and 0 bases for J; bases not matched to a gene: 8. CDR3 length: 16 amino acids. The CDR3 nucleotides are TGTGCCAGCAGTCTAGTGACTAGCGGAAGCTCCTACGAGCAGTACTTC. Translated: CASSLVTSGSSYEQYF.

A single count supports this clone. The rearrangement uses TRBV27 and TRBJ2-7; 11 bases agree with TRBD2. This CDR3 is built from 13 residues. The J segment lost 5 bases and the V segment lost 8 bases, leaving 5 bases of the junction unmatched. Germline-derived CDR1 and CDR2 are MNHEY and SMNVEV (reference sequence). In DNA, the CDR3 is TGTGCCAGCCGAACTAGCGGGAGCGACGAGCAGTACTTC. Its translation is CASRTSGSDEQYF.

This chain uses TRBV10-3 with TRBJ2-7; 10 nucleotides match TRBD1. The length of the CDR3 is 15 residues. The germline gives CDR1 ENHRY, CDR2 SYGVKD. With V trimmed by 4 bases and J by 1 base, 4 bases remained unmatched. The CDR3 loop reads CAISGGQGKSYEQYF. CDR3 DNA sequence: TGTGCCATCAGTGGGGGACAGGGGAAGTCCTACGAGCAGTACTTC.

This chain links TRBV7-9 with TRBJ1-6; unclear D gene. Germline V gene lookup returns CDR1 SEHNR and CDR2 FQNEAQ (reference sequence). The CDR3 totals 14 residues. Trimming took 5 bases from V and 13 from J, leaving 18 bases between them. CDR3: CASSPIGGVYPLHF. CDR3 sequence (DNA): TGTGCCAGCAGCCCGATAGGCGGTGTTTACCCCCTCCACTTT. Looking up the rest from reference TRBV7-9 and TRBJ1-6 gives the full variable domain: DTGVSQNPRHKITKRGQNVTFRCDPISEHNRLYWYRQTLGQGPEFLTYFQNEAQLEKSRLLSDRFSAERPKGSFSTLEIQRTEQGDSAMYLCASSPIGGVYPLHFGNGTRLTVT.

The CDR3 nucleotides read TGCAGCGCCTACAGTGGTAATTATGCTGGAAACACCATATATTTT. Its translation is CSAYSGNYAGNTIYF. The chain links TRBV29-1 to TRBJ1-3; D unclear. Trimming left V 7 bases short and J 2 bases short, with 18 bases between. Germline loops: CDR1 SQVTM, CDR2 ANQGSEA. The CDR3 is made up of 15 amino acids.

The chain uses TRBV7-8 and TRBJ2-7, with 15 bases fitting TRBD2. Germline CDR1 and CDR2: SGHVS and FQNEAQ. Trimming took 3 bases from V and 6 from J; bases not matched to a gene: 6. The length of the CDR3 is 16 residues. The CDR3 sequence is CASSLFGLAGGGEQYF. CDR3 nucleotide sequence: TGTGCCAGCAGCTTGTTCGGACTAGCGGGAGGGGGCGAGCAGTACTTC.

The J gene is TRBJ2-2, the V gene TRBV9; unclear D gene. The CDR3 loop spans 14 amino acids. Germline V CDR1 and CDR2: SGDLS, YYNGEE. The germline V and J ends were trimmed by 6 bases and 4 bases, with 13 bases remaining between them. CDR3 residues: CASKAEASTGELFF. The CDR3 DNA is TGTGCCAGCAAGGCCGAGGCGAGCACCGGGGAGCTGTTTTTT.

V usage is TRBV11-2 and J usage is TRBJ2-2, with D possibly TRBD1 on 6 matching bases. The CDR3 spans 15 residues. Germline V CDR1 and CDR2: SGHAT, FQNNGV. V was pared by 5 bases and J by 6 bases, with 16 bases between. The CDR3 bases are TGTGCCAGCAGCCCCCCCATGGGGGCATCCGGGGAGCTGTTTTTT. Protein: CASSPPMGASGELFF.

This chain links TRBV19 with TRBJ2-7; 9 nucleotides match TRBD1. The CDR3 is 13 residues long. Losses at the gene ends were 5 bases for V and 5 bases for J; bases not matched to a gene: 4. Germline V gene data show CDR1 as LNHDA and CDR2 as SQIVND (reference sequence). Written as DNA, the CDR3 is TGTGCCAGTAGTTTGGGACAGGGAAACGAGCAGTACTTC. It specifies CASSLGQGNEQYF.

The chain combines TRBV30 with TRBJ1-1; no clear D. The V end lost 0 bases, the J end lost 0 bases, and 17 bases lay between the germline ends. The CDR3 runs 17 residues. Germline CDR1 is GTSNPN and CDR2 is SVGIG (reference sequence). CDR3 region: CAWSVLRLAAMNTEAFF. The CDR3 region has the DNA TGTGCCTGGAGTGTACTAAGACTGGCGGCCATGAACACTGAAGCTTTCTTT. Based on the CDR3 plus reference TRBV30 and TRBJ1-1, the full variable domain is SQTIHQWPATLVQPVGSPLSLECTVEGTSNPNLYWYRQAAGRGLQLLFYSVGIGQISSEVPQNLSASRPQDRQFILSSKKLLLSDSGFYLCAWSVLRLAAMNTEAFFGQGTRLTVV.

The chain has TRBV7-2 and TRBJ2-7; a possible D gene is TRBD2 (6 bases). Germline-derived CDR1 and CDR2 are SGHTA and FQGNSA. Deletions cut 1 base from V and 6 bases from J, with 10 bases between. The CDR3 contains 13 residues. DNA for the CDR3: TGTGCCAGCAGCTTAGAAGGTAGCGGCGAGCAGTACTTC. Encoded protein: CASSLEGSGEQYF. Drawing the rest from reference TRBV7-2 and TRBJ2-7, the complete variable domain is GAGVSQSPSNKVTEKGKDVELRCDPISGHTALYWYRQSLGQGLEFLIYFQGNSAPDKSGLPSDRFSAERTGGSVSTLTIQRTQQEDSAVYLCASSLEGSGEQYFGPGTRLTVT.

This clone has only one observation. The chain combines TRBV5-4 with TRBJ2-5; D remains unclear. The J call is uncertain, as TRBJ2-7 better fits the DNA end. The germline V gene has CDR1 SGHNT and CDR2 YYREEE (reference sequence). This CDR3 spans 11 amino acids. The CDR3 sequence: CASSADYEQYF. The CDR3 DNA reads TGTGCCAGCAGCGCGGACTACGAGCAGTACTTC.

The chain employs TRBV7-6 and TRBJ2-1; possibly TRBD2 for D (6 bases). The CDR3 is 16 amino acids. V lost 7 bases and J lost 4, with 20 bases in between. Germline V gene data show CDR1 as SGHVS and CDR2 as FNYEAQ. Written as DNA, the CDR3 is TGTGCCAGCACCCTCACCCCCAGCGGGCGTTACAATGAGCAGTTCTTC. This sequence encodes CASTLTPSGRYNEQFF.

CDR3 region: CASSQDREGLNNEQFF. The CDR3, as DNA: TGCGCCAGCAGCCAAGATAGGGAGGGCCTTAACAATGAGCAGTTCTTC. This chain connects TRBV4-3 to TRBJ2-1, with TRBD2 matching 7 bases. Per germline, CDR1 LGHNA and CDR2 YSLEER. V gave up 0 bases and J gave up 5 bases; unmatched junction bases: 7. This CDR3 contains 16 residues.

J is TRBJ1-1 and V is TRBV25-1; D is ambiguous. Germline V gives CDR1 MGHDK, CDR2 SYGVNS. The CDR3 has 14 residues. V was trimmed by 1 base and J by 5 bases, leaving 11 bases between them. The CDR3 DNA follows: TGTGCCAGCAGTGAATCGGGTGGTTGGACTGAAGCTTTCTTT. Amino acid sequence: CASSESGGWTEAFF.

In nucleotides, the CDR3 is TGTGCCAGCAGCGTAGCGGCGGGAGAGAGCAATGAGCAGTTCTTC. It is translated as CASSVAAGESNEQFF. The rearrangement joins TRBV9 to TRBJ2-1, with 7 bases fitting TRBD2. J gave up 6 bases and V 0 bases, and 6 bases lay outside the gene matches. Germline V gives CDR1 SGDLS, CDR2 YYNGEE. The CDR3 totals 15 residues.

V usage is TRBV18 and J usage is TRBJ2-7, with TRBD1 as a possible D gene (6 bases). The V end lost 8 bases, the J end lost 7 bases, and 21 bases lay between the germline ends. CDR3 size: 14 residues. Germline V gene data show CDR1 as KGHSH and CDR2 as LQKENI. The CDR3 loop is CASNLGDTYGEQYF. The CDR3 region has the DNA TGTGCCAGCAATCTAGGGGACACTTACGGAGAGCAGTACTTC.

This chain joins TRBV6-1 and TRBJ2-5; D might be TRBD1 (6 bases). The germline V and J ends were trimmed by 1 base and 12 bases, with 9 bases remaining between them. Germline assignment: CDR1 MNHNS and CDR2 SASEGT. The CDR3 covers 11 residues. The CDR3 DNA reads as TGTGCCAGCAGTGAAGGGACAGCCAAGTACTTC. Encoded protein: CASSEGTAKYF.

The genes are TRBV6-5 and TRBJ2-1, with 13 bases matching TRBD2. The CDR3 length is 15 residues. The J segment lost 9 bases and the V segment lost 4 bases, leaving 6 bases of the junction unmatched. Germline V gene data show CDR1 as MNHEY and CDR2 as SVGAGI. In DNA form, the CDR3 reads TGTGCCAGCAGTTCTTTCGGACTAGCGGGAGTTGAGCAGTTCTTC. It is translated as CASSSFGLAGVEQFF.

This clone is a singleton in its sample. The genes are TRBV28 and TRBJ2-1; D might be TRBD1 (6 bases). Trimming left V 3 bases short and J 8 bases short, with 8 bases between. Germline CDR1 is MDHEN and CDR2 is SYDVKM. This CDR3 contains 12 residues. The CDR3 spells CASSFQGYEQFF. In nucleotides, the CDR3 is TGTGCCAGCAGTTTCCAGGGGTATGAGCAGTTCTTC.